The 27 T cell receptor beta chains listed next were all sequenced from one sample in a study of blood T cell repertoires in COVID-19. Here immunoSEQ multiplex PCR was the method, and the copy in TCRdb shows in-frame clones only, minus some. The data hold a few hundred thousand clones, with around 87% observed a single time. The sample taken for sequencing was peripheral blood. Every receptor here comes from a human donor in a cohort sampled during active COVID-19.

This clone was found once. The V and J genes are TRBV5-1 and TRBJ2-7, with D perhaps matching TRBD2 (6 bases). The V gene's germline CDR1 is SGHRS and CDR2 YFSETQ. V was shortened by 5 bases and J by 0 bases, with 15 bases between the two germline ends. CDR3 length equals 15 residues. The CDR3 is CASSSSGRPSYEQYF. In DNA form, the CDR3 reads TGCGCCAGCAGTTCCAGCGGGCGACCCTCCTACGAGCAGTACTTC.

The chain employs TRBV28 and TRBJ1-1; 7 nucleotides align to TRBD1. This CDR3 contains 15 residues. In germline, CDR1 is MDHEN, CDR2 SYDVKM. The J segment lost 0 bases and the V segment lost 4 bases, leaving 5 bases of the junction unmatched. DNA of the CDR3: TGTGCCAGCAGTTCTACCGGGACAGTGAACACTGAAGCTTTCTTT. This translates into CASSSTGTVNTEAFF.

The chain recombines TRBV3-1 (or the pseudogene TRBV3-2) with TRBJ1-3; TRBD1 might be the D (6 bases). This CDR3 comprises 15 residues. Germline-derived CDR1 and CDR2 are LGHDT and YNNKEL (reference sequence). The ends were cut back, 1 base at V and 2 bases at J, with 9 bases in the middle. In DNA form, the CDR3 reads TGTGCCAGCAGCCAAGGGCGGGGGCCTGGAAACACCATATATTTT. This translates into CASSQGRGPGNTIYF.

The CDR3 region has the DNA TGTGCCAGTAGCCCCCTGCGTGGCACAGATACGCAGTATTTT. This encodes CASSPLRGTDTQYF. The chain carries TRBV19 and TRBJ2-3; D remains ambiguous. The CDR3 extends over 14 amino acids. Germline loops: CDR1 LNHDA, CDR2 SQIVND (reference sequence). The ends were cut back, 6 bases at V and 1 base at J, with 11 bases in the middle.

The gene calls are TRBV5-1 and TRBJ2-7; TRBD2 aligns across 13 bases. Germline trimming cut 0 bases from V and 7 bases from J; bases unmatched to any gene: 7. The CDR3 length is 16 residues. In germline, CDR1 is SGHRS, CDR2 YFSETQ. This chain's CDR3 is CASSLVRTSGRGEQYF. CDR3 DNA: TGCGCCAGCAGCTTGGTCCGGACTAGCGGGAGAGGTGAGCAGTACTTC.

This chain links TRBV19 with TRBJ2-5; 12 bases fit TRBD2. Trimming at V came to 6 bases and at J to 0 bases, leaving 2 bases not matched to a gene. Germline assignment: CDR1 LNHDA and CDR2 SQIVND (reference sequence). There are 15 residues in the CDR3. The CDR3 region is CASRRLAGDQETQYF. The CDR3 nucleotides are TGTGCCAGTAGGAGACTAGCGGGGGACCAAGAGACCCAGTACTTC.

The V call is TRBV5-1, the J call TRBJ2-1; 8 bases match TRBD2. CDR3 length: 13 amino acids. Trimming removed 1 base from V and 12 bases from J; junction bases left unmatched: 6. Germline CDR1 reads SGHRS; CDR2 reads YFSETQ. The CDR3: CASSLRREVRQFF. CDR3 DNA: TGCGCCAGCAGCTTGAGGCGGGAGGTTCGGCAGTTCTTC.

The chain recombines TRBV12-3 or TRBV12-4 with TRBJ2-5; D ambiguous. This CDR3 is built from 11 residues. V lost 6 bases and J 4 bases, leaving 6 bases between the germline ends. CDR3 sequence: CASSTRETQYF. The CDR3 nucleotides are TGTGCCAGCAGCACAAGAGAGACCCAGTACTTC.

The V gene is TRBV2, the J gene TRBJ1-5, with TRBD1 as a possible D gene (5 bases). Per germline, CDR1 SNHLY and CDR2 FYNNEI. Trimming took off 7 bases at V and 3 bases at J, with 10 bases between the two ends. This CDR3 has 13 residues. CDR3 bases: TGTGCCAGCATTCAGACAGACAATCAGCCCCAGCATTTT. Protein product: CASIQTDNQPQHF.

This chain connects TRBV11-2 to TRBJ2-7; TRBD2 matches 10 bases. Germline values: CDR1 SGHAT, CDR2 FQNNGV. This CDR3 contains 15 residues. After removal of 4 bases from V and 4 bases from J, the junction contained 7 bases not matched to a gene. In DNA form, the CDR3 reads TGTGCCAGCAGCTCCGGACTAGCGGAGGTGTACGAGCAGTACTTC. Its protein is CASSSGLAEVYEQYF.

CDR3 residues: CASSVGASGGSETQYF. As DNA, the CDR3 is TGTGCCAGCAGCGTAGGTGCTAGCGGGGGGTCGGAGACCCAGTACTTC. The J gene is TRBJ2-5, the V gene TRBV9; 11 bases match TRBD2. The V gene's germline CDR1 is SGDLS and CDR2 YYNGEE. V shed 0 bases and J 5 bases; nucleotides not matched to a gene: 6. This CDR3 has 16 residues.

The rearrangement joins TRBV28 to TRBJ2-5; D ambiguous. The CDR3 is 14 amino acids. The germline gives CDR1 MDHEN, CDR2 SYDVKM. V lost 6 bases and J lost 5, with 16 bases in between. This CDR3 reads CASSLPTPGETQYF. Written as DNA, the CDR3 is TGTGCCAGCAGCCTCCCTACGCCCGGGGAGACCCAGTACTTC.

The chain couples TRBV3-1 (or the pseudogene TRBV3-2) to TRBJ2-1; D is possibly TRBD1 (6 bases). This CDR3 region has 15 residues. In germline, CDR1 is LGHDT, CDR2 YNNKEL (reference sequence). The ends were cut back, 0 bases at V and 7 bases at J, with 13 bases in the middle. The CDR3 region is CASSQEPRGTNEQFF. The CDR3 nucleotides are TGTGCCAGCAGCCAAGAGCCCAGGGGCACAAATGAGCAGTTCTTC.

The rearrangement links TRBV2 to TRBJ1-1; D may be TRBD1 (5 bases). CDR1 and CDR2 from the germline V gene are SNHLY and FYNNEI. The CDR3 covers 12 residues. V gave up 6 bases and J gave up 5 bases, with 10 bases separating them. The CDR3 nucleotides are TGTGCCAGCAGAGACCAGGGAACTGAAGCTTTCTTT. It is translated as CASRDQGTEAFF.

The chain links TRBV5-1 to TRBJ1-5, with 9 bases matching TRBD1. This CDR3 region has 19 residues. Unmatched junction bases numbered 20, after V lost 4 bases and J lost 6 bases. CDR1 is SGHRS, CDR2 YFSETQ, per germline. This chain's CDR3 is CASSQGNLPGQGSGQPQHF. CDR3 nucleotides: TGCGCCAGCAGCCAAGGAAATTTACCGGGACAGGGTTCCGGTCAGCCCCAGCATTTT.

The chain carries TRBV21-1 and TRBJ2-1; the DNA was not compared with TRBD2, the D call given in the table. TRBV21-1 is an annotated pseudogene. This CDR3 has 18 residues. CDR3: CASSRPFLAGGLPNEQFF. CDR3 bases: TGTGCCAGCAGCAGACCATTTCTAGCGGGAGGCCTCCCCAATGAGCAGTTCTTC.

This CDR3 is CASSQGLSNEQFF. The CDR3 DNA is TGCGCCAGCAGCCAGGGGCTCTCCAATGAGCAGTTCTTC. The genes are TRBV4-1 and TRBJ2-1; a weak D match, TRBD1 (5 bases). Germline lookup yields CDR1 MGHRA and CDR2 YSYEKL. The CDR3 is 13 amino acids. V was shortened by 3 bases and J by 6 bases, with 9 bases between the two germline ends.

This clone came up once. This rearrangement joins TRBV9 to TRBJ1-3; D gene ambiguous. The CDR3 loop spans 16 amino acids. Trimming shortened V by 0 bases and J by 0 bases, and 10 bases separated the two germline ends. Germline CDR1 SGDLS, CDR2 YYNGEE. The CDR3 coding sequence is TGTGCCAGCAGCGTAGCCGGGGATTTCTCTGGAAACACCATATATTTT. Protein: CASSVAGDFSGNTIYF. The full variable domain, its missing parts supplied by reference TRBV9 and TRBJ1-3, is DSGVTQTPKHLITATGQRVTLRCSPRSGDLSVYWYQQSLDQGLQFLIQYYNGEERAKGNILERFSAQQFPDLHSELNLSSLELGDSALYFCASSVAGDFSGNTIYFGEGSWLTVV.

CDR3 region: CASSLDGNGYEQFF. The CDR3 DNA is TGTGCCAGCAGCTTAGACGGGAACGGGTATGAGCAGTTCTTC. The chain uses TRBV7-2 and TRBJ2-1; the D gene is possibly TRBD2 (5 bases). Between the trimmed V and J ends, which lost 1 base and 8 bases, there was a span of 12 bases. Germline loops: CDR1 SGHTA, CDR2 FQGNSA. The CDR3 consists of 14 residues.

V and J are TRBV3-1 (or the pseudogene TRBV3-2) and TRBJ2-7; D unresolved. The CDR3 spans 15 residues. The ends were cut back, 0 bases at V and 0 bases at J, with 9 bases in the middle. The germline CDR1 and CDR2 sequences are LGHDT and YNNKEL (reference sequence). CDR3 sequence reads: CASSQEQEDSYEQYF. CDR3 nucleotides: TGTGCCAGCAGCCAAGAGCAGGAAGACTCCTACGAGCAGTACTTC.

The chain uses TRBV7-8 and TRBJ2-7; TRBD2 aligns across 13 bases. In germline, CDR1 is SGHVS, CDR2 FQNEAQ. The CDR3 length is 18 residues. V lost 4 bases and J lost 5; bases outside the gene matches: 14. This CDR3 is CASSSSRLAGGSFNEQYF. CDR3 in DNA: TGTGCCAGCAGCTCGTCGAGACTAGCGGGGGGTTCATTCAACGAGCAGTACTTC. The full variable domain, completed using reference TRBV7-8 and TRBJ2-7, is GAGVSQSPRYKVAKRGQDVALRCDPISGHVSLFWYQQALGQGPEFLTYFQNEAQLDKSGLPSDRFFAERPEGSVSTLKIQRTQQEDSAVYLCASSSSRLAGGSFNEQYFGPGTRLTVT.

The V call is TRBV11-2, the J call TRBJ2-2, with a tentative D call TRBD2 (7 bases). CDR3 length: 15 residues. V dropped 10 bases and J dropped 5 bases, with 20 bases sitting between them. The germline gives CDR1 SGHAT, CDR2 FQNNGV. This chain's CDR3 is CATPPGGRSTGELFF. Here the CDR3 DNA reads TGTGCCACCCCGCCGGGGGGCAGGTCAACCGGGGAGCTGTTTTTT.

CDR3 DNA: TGTGCCACCAGTGATTCCCCCCCTAGGGGGCAGACAGATACGCAGTATTTT. It is translated as CATSDSPPRGQTDTQYF. This chain joins TRBV24-1 and TRBJ2-3; 7 bases are a match to TRBD1. Unmatched junction bases numbered 10, after V lost 2 bases and J lost 3 bases. From germline, CDR1 is KGHDR and CDR2 SFDVKD. The CDR3 spans 17 residues.

The CDR3 coding sequence is TGTGCCATCAGTGACCCACGGGATTACTATGGCTACACCTTC. It is translated as CAISDPRDYYGYTF. The chain uses TRBV10-3 and TRBJ1-2; no clear D gene. Germline V gene lookup returns CDR1 ENHRY and CDR2 SYGVKD. The V gene lost 3 bases and the J gene lost 3 bases, with 11 bases spanning the gap. CDR3 size: 14 residues.

Comments on this clone: This CDR3 is also generated by other DNA sequences in the sample. V usage is TRBV4-1 and J usage is TRBJ2-7, with D possibly being TRBD2 (6 bases). The CDR3 is 14 residues long. From germline, CDR1 is MGHRA and CDR2 YSYEKL. The V and J ends lost 1 base and 3 bases respectively, with 10 bases between them. CDR3 DNA: TGCGCCAGCAGCCAAGTACGGGGGAGCTACGAGCAGTACTTC. Protein: CASSQVRGSYEQYF.

The chain carries TRBV28 and TRBJ2-7; 8 nucleotides align to TRBD2. The CDR3 consists of 14 residues. Trimming cost V 7 bases and J 2 bases; bases outside gene matches: 7. Germline V gene sequence: CDR1 MDHEN, CDR2 SYDVKM. The CDR3 DNA reads TGTGCCAGCAACTCGGGAGGGGGGCCCTACGAGCAGTACTTC. Protein: CASNSGGGPYEQYF.

V and J are TRBV5-5 and TRBJ1-2; 7 nucleotides agree with TRBD1. Per the germline V gene, CDR1 is SGHKS and CDR2 is YYEKEE (reference sequence). This CDR3 spans 15 amino acids. The junction had 10 bases not matched to a gene; V was cut back by 1 base and J by 7 bases. The CDR3 nucleotides are TGTGCCAGCAGCTTGTTTGACAGGGCAGACGGTGGCTACACCTTC. It translates to CASSLFDRADGGYTF.